The 27 T cell receptor beta chains below all came from one sample that was sequenced in a study of blood T cell repertoires in COVID-19. Sequenced by immunoSEQ multiplex PCR; TCRdb stores in-frame clones only, minus some. There are approximately 180,000 clones in the sample; approximately 83% occur only once, and roughly 3.5% lies in the top ten. Sequenced sample: peripheral blood. The receptors derive from a man aged 55 to 70 with acute or convalescent COVID-19.

The V gene is TRBV9, the J gene TRBJ2-5; 10 bases match TRBD2. After removal of 3 bases from V and 6 bases from J, the junction contained 11 bases not matched to a gene. Looked up from germline, CDR1 is SGDLS and CDR2 is YYNGEE. The CDR3 has 16 amino acids. In DNA, the CDR3 is TGTGCCAGCAGCGCCCAAGCTAGCGGGAGTAGGAAGACCCAGTACTTC. Translation gives CASSAQASGSRKTQYF.

This clone was recorded once. V gene TRBV5-4 combines with J gene TRBJ2-5; D remains ambiguous. The CDR3 runs 13 residues. Trimming took off 4 bases at V and 2 bases at J, with 9 bases between the two ends. CDR1 SGHNT and CDR2 YYREEE come from the germline V gene (reference sequence). CDR3 bases: TGTGCCAGCAGCCTCACACATCAAGAGACCCAGTACTTC. This translates into CASSLTHQETQYF.

In DNA, the CDR3 is TGCGCCAGCAGCTTTCCCGGGGGCTACGAGCAGTACTTC. It yields the protein CASSFPGGYEQYF. The chain links TRBV5-1 to TRBJ2-7; maybe TRBD2 (6 bases). Trimming stripped 2 bases from V and 3 bases from J, with 9 bases between. The CDR3 sequence is 13 residues long. In germline, CDR1 is SGHRS, CDR2 YFSETQ.

CDR3 in DNA: TGTGCCAGTAGTACGGGGGCCGGGGAGCTGTTTTTT. Translation gives CASSTGAGELFF. V and J are TRBV19 and TRBJ2-2, with TRBD2 as a possible D gene (6 bases). The CDR3 contains 12 residues. With 4 bases removed from V and 6 bases from J, the gap between germline ends came to 6 bases. The germline gives CDR1 LNHDA, CDR2 SQIVND (reference sequence).

There are many counts of this clone. The chain joins TRBV13 to TRBJ2-7; a weak D match, TRBD1 (6 bases). Germline V CDR1 and CDR2: PRHDT, FYEKMQ (reference sequence). V was pared by 0 bases and J by 6 bases, with 12 bases between. This CDR3 is 14 amino acids long. Here the CDR3 DNA reads TGTGCCAGCAGCTTAGGCCTCCTGGGGGCCGAGCAGTACTTC. Amino acids: CASSLGLLGAEQYF. Full variable domain (remainder filled in from reference TRBV13 and TRBJ2-7): AAGVIQSPRHLIKEKRETATLKCYPIPRHDTVYWYQQGPGQDPQFLISFYEKMQSDKGSIPDRFSAQQFSDYHSELNMSSLELGDSALYFCASSLGLLGAEQYFGPGTRLTVT.

The rearrangement uses TRBV27 and TRBJ2-7; a possible D gene is TRBD2 (6 bases). The CDR3 is made up of 16 amino acids. Trimming removed 2 bases from V and 0 bases from J, with 14 bases in between. Germline assignment: CDR1 MNHEY and CDR2 SMNVEV (reference sequence). The CDR3 DNA is TGTGCCAGCAGTTTAGGGGGACTGAGGAGCTCCTACGAGCAGTACTTC. Amino acid sequence: CASSLGGLRSSYEQYF.

The chain joins TRBV27 to TRBJ1-5; D unclear. Trimming removed 6 bases from V and 2 bases from J, with 11 bases in between. Germline CDR1 is MNHEY and CDR2 is SMNVEV (reference sequence). The CDR3 has 14 amino acids. CDR3 in DNA: TGTGCCAGCAGGAGGGCGGGCGGCAATCAGCCCCAGCATTTT. Residues: CASRRAGGNQPQHF.

This chain uses TRBV4-1 with TRBJ2-6; maybe TRBD2 (5 bases). Looked up from germline, CDR1 is MGHRA and CDR2 is YSYEKL. The CDR3 runs 15 residues. Trimming shortened V by 4 bases and J by 1 base, and 8 bases separated the two germline ends. The CDR3 DNA is TGCGCCAGCAGCCCTAGCCTGTCTGGGGCCAACGTCCTGACTTTC. Translating it yields CASSPSLSGANVLTF.

This clone occurred a few times. This chain links TRBV6-5 with TRBJ2-7; maybe TRBD1 (6 bases). CDR3 length: 13 residues. CDR1 is MNHEY and CDR2 is SVGAGI in the germline V gene. V lost 7 bases to trimming and J lost 4 bases, with 14 bases between them. The CDR3, as DNA: TGTGCCAGCATTAAGGACAGCGCTTACGAGCAGTACTTC. It is translated as CASIKDSAYEQYF.

This chain joins TRBV11-2 and TRBJ2-3, with 12 bases lining up with TRBD2. From germline, CDR1 is SGHAT and CDR2 FQNNGV. CDR3 length equals 15 residues. The V segment lost 4 bases and the J segment 4 bases; nucleotides outside the gene matches: 3. This CDR3 is CASSSSGRASDTQYF. The CDR3 DNA reads as TGTGCCAGCAGCTCTAGCGGGAGGGCATCAGATACGCAGTATTTT.

The chain couples TRBV3-1 (or the pseudogene TRBV3-2) to TRBJ1-3, with 7 bases identical to TRBD1. Per germline, CDR1 LGHDT and CDR2 YNNKEL (reference sequence). J was trimmed by 0 bases and V by 0 bases; bases with no gene match: 8. CDR3 size: 18 residues. CDR3 sequence (DNA): TGTGCCAGCAGCCAAGATAGAGGGACAGTCAGCTCTGGAAACACCATATATTTT. It encodes CASSQDRGTVSSGNTIYF.

The chain employs TRBV7-9 and TRBJ2-1, with 11 bases lining up with TRBD2. This CDR3 comprises 16 residues. Looked up from germline, CDR1 is SEHNR and CDR2 is FQNEAQ (reference sequence). The V gene end was trimmed by 0 bases and the J gene end by 7 bases; junction bases not matched to a gene: 5. The CDR3: CASSLAATSGKNEQFF. The CDR3 DNA follows: TGTGCCAGCAGCTTAGCTGCGACTAGCGGGAAGAATGAGCAGTTCTTC.

The V and J genes are TRBV10-3 and TRBJ2-7; 7 positions match TRBD1. The CDR3 has 18 amino acids. V was clipped by 2 bases and J by 0 bases; unmatched bases: 13. Germline CDR1 is ENHRY and CDR2 is SYGVKD. CDR3: CAISETSIDRASSYEQYF. The CDR3 bases are TGTGCCATCAGTGAGACTTCTATCGACAGGGCCAGCTCCTACGAGCAGTACTTC.

Here the CDR3 reads CASSSTRGLVAFF. Here the CDR3 DNA reads TGTGCCAGCAGTTCCACCAGGGGGTTGGTAGCTTTCTTT. The chain has TRBV6-6 and TRBJ1-1, with 7 bases fitting TRBD1. V was pared by 4 bases and J by 10 bases, with 9 bases of the junction left unmatched. The CDR3 spans 13 residues. Germline-derived CDR1 and CDR2 are MNHNY and SVGAGI (reference sequence).

The chain uses TRBV7-8 and TRBJ1-5; 7 positions match TRBD1. There are 13 residues in the CDR3. CDR1 and CDR2 from the germline V gene are SGHVS and FQNEAQ. V was pared by 1 base and J by 9 bases, with 3 bases of the junction left unmatched. The CDR3 nucleotides are TGTGCCAGCAGCTTAGGCAGGACAGGGCCCCAGCATTTT. Amino acid sequence: CASSLGRTGPQHF.

The chain combines TRBV6-5 with TRBJ1-4; 9 nucleotides agree with TRBD1. The CDR3 is made up of 14 amino acids. V was pared by 6 bases and J by 10 bases, with 9 bases of the junction left unmatched. The V gene's germline CDR1 is MNHEY and CDR2 SVGAGI. For the CDR3, the DNA is TGTGCCAGCAGCGGACCGGGACAGGGCTTAAAACTGTTTTTT. It codes for CASSGPGQGLKLFF.

The chain combines TRBV7-2 with TRBJ2-6; D might be TRBD1 (6 bases). The V and J ends lost 4 bases and 0 bases respectively, with 19 bases between them. Germline V gene data show CDR1 as SGHTA and CDR2 as FQGNSA. The CDR3 spans 19 residues. The chain's CDR3 is CASSSVQTDSHSGANVLTF. As DNA, the CDR3 is TGTGCCAGCAGCTCCGTACAAACGGACAGCCACTCTGGGGCCAACGTCCTGACTTTC. The complete variable domain, with remaining parts taken from reference TRBV7-2 and TRBJ2-6, reads GAGVSQSPSNKVTEKGKDVELRCDPISGHTALYWYRQSLGQGLEFLIYFQGNSAPDKSGLPSDRFSAERTGGSVSTLTIQRTQQEDSAVYLCASSSVQTDSHSGANVLTFGAGSRLTVL.

This clone was observed a handful of times. V is TRBV27 and J is TRBJ1-5; no clear D gene. Germline V gives CDR1 MNHEY, CDR2 SMNVEV (reference sequence). Between the trimmed V and J ends, which lost 6 bases and 1 base, there was a span of 7 bases. CDR3 length: 13 amino acids. This chain's CDR3 is CASSSGSNQPQHF. The CDR3 DNA reads as TGTGCCAGCAGCTCGGGGAGCAATCAGCCCCAGCATTTT.

The chain has TRBV11-3 and TRBJ2-2, with 8 bases that match TRBD1. There are 16 residues in the CDR3. From germline, CDR1 is SGHNT and CDR2 YENEEA. With 5 bases clipped from V and 6 bases from J, the junction kept 11 bases outside the gene matches. CDR3 bases: TGTGCCAGCAGCATTCGAGGACAGGGCCGCTCCGGGGAGCTGTTTTTT. Translation gives CASSIRGQGRSGELFF.

The genes are TRBV6-2 or TRBV6-3 and TRBJ2-1; 9 bases match TRBD1. The CDR3 spans 17 residues. V lost 2 bases to trimming and J lost 9 bases; unmatched junction nucleotides: 14. In germline, CDR1 is MNHEY, CDR2 SVGEGT. CDR3 in DNA: TGTGCCAGCAGTTACACACCACAGGGGGCGAGGCCCATTGAGCAGTTCTTC. It is translated as CASSYTPQGARPIEQFF.

This chain joins TRBV27 and TRBJ2-7; tentatively, D is TRBD1 (6 bases). Trimming cost V 6 bases and J 7 bases, with 16 bases left between them. Germline V gene sequence: CDR1 MNHEY, CDR2 SMNVEV (reference sequence). This CDR3 comprises 13 residues. The CDR3: CASRRRAQGEQYF. CDR3 nucleotides: TGTGCCAGCAGAAGACGGGCCCAGGGGGAGCAGTACTTC.

The table lists this clone with a few counts. This sequence joins TRBV7-9 and TRBJ2-3; TRBD1 is a possible D gene (6 bases). Germline lookup yields CDR1 SEHNR and CDR2 FQNEAQ (reference sequence). The germline V and J ends were trimmed by 2 bases and 4 bases, with 19 bases remaining between them. The CDR3 contains 17 residues. The CDR3 sequence: CASSLSIRTVGSDTQYF. Here the CDR3 DNA reads TGTGCCAGCAGCTTATCGATACGGACAGTAGGATCAGATACGCAGTATTTT.

The chain has TRBV10-3 and TRBJ2-7; tentative D call: TRBD2 (7 bases). V lost 3 bases to trimming and J lost 3 bases, with 21 bases between them. This CDR3 has 17 residues. Germline V gene sequence: CDR1 ENHRY, CDR2 SYGVKD. For the CDR3, the DNA is TGTGCCATCAGTGATTGGGGGGGCGGGAGACAGAGCTACGAGCAGTACTTC. The encoded protein is CAISDWGGGRQSYEQYF.

This clone was seen just once. The chain has TRBV30 and TRBJ2-3; D unclear. This CDR3 spans 17 amino acids. V dropped 1 base and J dropped 4 bases, with 21 bases sitting between them. In germline, CDR1 is GTSNPN, CDR2 SVGIG (reference sequence). CDR3 in amino acids: CAWSAPRVVARADTQYF. In nucleotides, the CDR3 is TGTGCCTGGAGTGCGCCTCGGGTGGTAGCTCGGGCAGATACGCAGTATTTT. Full variable domain (outside the CDR3, taken from reference TRBV30 and TRBJ2-3): SQTIHQWPATLVQPVGSPLSLECTVEGTSNPNLYWYRQAAGRGLQLLFYSVGIGQISSEVPQNLSASRPQDRQFILSSKKLLLSDSGFYLCAWSAPRVVARADTQYFGPGTRLTVL.

The rearrangement links TRBV7-9 to TRBJ2-1; D is possibly TRBD1 or TRBD2 (5 bases each). CDR1 is SEHNR, CDR2 FQNEAQ, per germline (reference sequence). Trimming cost V 7 bases and J 8 bases, with 12 bases left between them. The CDR3 has 12 residues. The CDR3 region is CASTGSVDEQFF. Here the CDR3 DNA reads TGTGCCAGCACAGGGAGTGTGGATGAGCAGTTCTTC.

The genes are TRBV7-9 and TRBJ1-2, with D possibly matching TRBD1 (5 bases). CDR3 length: 14 amino acids. The germline V gene encodes CDR1 SEHNR and CDR2 FQNEAQ (reference sequence). The V end lost 2 bases, the J end lost 2 bases, and 9 bases lay between the germline ends. For the CDR3, the DNA is TGTGCCAGCAGCTTATACGCAGGGAACTATGGCTACACCTTC. This codes for CASSLYAGNYGYTF.

V is TRBV28 and J is TRBJ1-5; TRBD1 might be the D (5 bases). The CDR3 spans 14 residues. The V gene's germline CDR1 is MDHEN and CDR2 SYDVKM. V was cut by 7 bases and J by 9 bases, with 19 bases left in between. The CDR3 sequence is CASTLGTGGWPQHF. CDR3 nucleotide sequence: TGTGCCAGCACCCTCGGGACTGGTGGATGGCCCCAGCATTTT. Together with reference TRBV28 and TRBJ1-5, the CDR3 gives the full variable domain: DVKVTQSSRYLVKRTGEKVFLECVQDMDHENMFWYRQDPGLGLRLIYFSYDVKMKEKGDIPEGYSVSREKKERFSLILESASTNQTSMYLCASTLGTGGWPQHFGDGTRLSIL.